This entry lists 2 T cell receptor beta chains sequenced from one sample in a study of blood T cell repertoires in COVID-19. Using immunoSEQ multiplex PCR, the repertoire was profiled, and TCRdb retains in-frame clones only, with some absent. This sample has roughly 70,000 clones, with roughly 86% found just once. Material for sequencing was peripheral blood. The receptors originated from a man aged 65-85 years with active COVID-19.

The gene calls are TRBV5-6 and TRBJ2-1; the match to TRBD1 covers 9 bases. The CDR3 contains 15 residues. V trimming: 4 bases; J trimming: 6 bases; junction bases outside the gene matches: 8. Per germline, CDR1 SGHDT and CDR2 YYEEEE. CDR3 sequence reads: CASSTPGQGVNEQFF. The CDR3 coding sequence is TGTGCCAGCAGCACCCCGGGACAGGGTGTCAATGAGCAGTTCTTC.

The table lists this clone with a few counts. The rearrangement joins TRBV21-1 to TRBJ1-1. TRBV21-1 is tagged as a pseudogene. CDR3 length: 12 residues. CDR3 in DNA: TGTGCCAGAACCGGGAAGAACACTGAAGCTTTCTTT. It specifies CARTGKNTEAFF.